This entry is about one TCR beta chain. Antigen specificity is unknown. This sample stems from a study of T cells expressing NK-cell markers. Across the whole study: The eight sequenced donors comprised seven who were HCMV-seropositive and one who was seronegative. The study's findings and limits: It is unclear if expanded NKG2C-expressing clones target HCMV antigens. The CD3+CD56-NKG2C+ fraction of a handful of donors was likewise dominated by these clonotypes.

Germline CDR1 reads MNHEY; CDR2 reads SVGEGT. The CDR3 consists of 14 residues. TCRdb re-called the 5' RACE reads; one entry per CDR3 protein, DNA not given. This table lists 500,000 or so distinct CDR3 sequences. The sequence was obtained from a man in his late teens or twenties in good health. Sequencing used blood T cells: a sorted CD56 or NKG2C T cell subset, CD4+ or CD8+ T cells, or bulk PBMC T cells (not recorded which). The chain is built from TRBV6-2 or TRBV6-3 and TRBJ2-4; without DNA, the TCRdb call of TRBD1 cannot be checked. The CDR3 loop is CASSRRDGKNIQYF.